This entry lists 18 T cell receptor beta chains sequenced from one sample in a study of vaccination and CD4 T cells after COVID-19. Treatment here: approximately 9-day PBMC culture with coronavirus spike peptide pools or control peptides (ViraFEST assay). Prior to the COVID-19 pandemic (2011-2018), the unexposed donor's CD4+ T cells were collected. Researchers used the Oncomine TCR Beta short-read assay to sequence DNA from cultured CD4+ T cells. TCRdb called the PCR reads again in MiXCR, with one record for every CDR3 protein. The profile covers about 7,000 distinct CDR3 sequences, with about 43% appearing a single time and about 30% taken by the ten largest. These TCRs are of unknown antigen specificity. The sample was CD4+ T cells from blood, cultured in vitro. The receptor set was obtained from a human donor in good health.

V is TRBV6-4 and J is TRBJ1-2; no firm D call. The germline V and J ends were trimmed by 0 bases and 8 bases, with 13 bases remaining between them. The CDR3 is 14 residues long. Germline CDR1 is MRHNA and CDR2 is SNTAGT. CDR3 nucleotides: TGTGCCAGCAGTGACTCGATGGGCGGTGGCGGCTACACCTTC. Translating it yields CASSDSMGGGGYTF.

This clonotype was counted a few times. This chain connects TRBV21-1 to TRBJ1-2. TRBV21-1 is described as a pseudogene. The CDR3 totals 15 residues. The CDR3 DNA reads TGTGCCAGCAGCAGGTCGGCAGCCTCCCTATATGGCTACACCTTC. Amino acids: CASSRSAASLYGYTF.

The chain carries TRBV11-2 and TRBJ1-2; unclear D gene. This CDR3 region has 12 residues. Germline V gene sequence: CDR1 SGHAT, CDR2 FQNNGV. V was pared by 5 bases and J by 5 bases, with 9 bases between. DNA for the CDR3: TGTGCCAGCAGCATGACACTTTATGGCTACACCTTC. Its translation is CASSMTLYGYTF.

The chain is built from TRBV6-1 and TRBJ1-2; 8 bases line up with TRBD1. V gave up 6 bases and J gave up 7 bases; unmatched junction bases: 16. CDR1 and CDR2 from the germline V gene are MNHNS and SASEGT. The CDR3 has 16 amino acids. The CDR3 bases are TGTGCCAGCAGCCGCTTCGCTTACCCAACAGGGGGTGGCTACACCTTC. Its protein product is CASSRFAYPTGGGYTF.

This clonotype was found a few times. The chain joins TRBV5-5 to TRBJ1-6, with a weak D call TRBD1 (5 bases). Trimming stripped 5 bases from V and 10 bases from J, with 13 bases between. This CDR3 is built from 13 residues. The germline V gene has CDR1 SGHKS and CDR2 YYEKEE (reference sequence). This CDR3 is CASSYQGYSPLHF. The CDR3 nucleotides read TGTGCCAGCAGTTATCAGGGTTACTCACCCCTCCACTTT.

This rearrangement joins TRBV21-1 to TRBJ2-7; the table's D call, TRBD1, was not checked against the DNA. TRBV21-1 counts as a pseudogene. This CDR3 is built from 15 residues. The CDR3 loop is CASSPTPGGDDEQYF. CDR3 in DNA: TGTGCCAGCAGCCCCACCCCGGGGGGCGACGACGAGCAGTACTTC.

The V and J genes are TRBV10-3 and TRBJ2-2; TRBD1 aligns across 7 bases. This CDR3 contains 14 residues. The germline V gene encodes CDR1 ENHRY and CDR2 SYGVKD. The V and J ends lost 6 bases and 1 base, in that order; junction bases with no gene match: 2. The CDR3 coding sequence is TGTGCCATCAGGGCAGGGGGGAACACCGGGGAGCTGTTTTTT. Its translation: CAIRAGGNTGELFF.

The chain carries TRBV27 and TRBJ2-1; D gene unclear. There are 12 residues in the CDR3. V dropped 3 bases and J dropped 5 bases, with 5 bases sitting between them. Germline V lookup: CDR1 MNHEY, CDR2 SMNVEV (reference sequence). CDR3 region: CASSFSHNEQFF. The CDR3 bases are TGTGCCAGCAGTTTTTCACACAATGAGCAGTTCTTC.

Only a few counts were recorded for this clonotype. This sequence joins TRBV2 and TRBJ2-6, with D unresolved. This CDR3 contains 14 residues. Germline lookup yields CDR1 SNHLY and CDR2 FYNNEI. The germline V and J ends were trimmed by 5 bases and 4 bases, with 9 bases remaining between them. The CDR3 protein is CASSIRTGANVLTF. CDR3 coding DNA: TGTGCCAGCAGTATTAGGACCGGGGCCAACGTCCTGACTTTC.

In DNA, the CDR3 is TGTGCCAGCAACAAGGTAGGGGCCACTGAAGCTTTCTTT. Its translation is CASNKVGATEAFF. The genes are TRBV2 and TRBJ1-1, with D possibly being TRBD1 (5 bases). CDR3 size: 13 residues. V gave up 7 bases and J gave up 4 bases, with 13 bases separating them. Germline assignment: CDR1 SNHLY and CDR2 FYNNEI.

This clonotype was observed a few times. This sequence joins TRBV2 and TRBJ1-2; 7 nucleotides line up with TRBD1. Germline CDR1 is SNHLY and CDR2 is FYNNEI. The CDR3 runs to 14 residues. The V segment lost 5 bases and the J segment 6 bases; nucleotides outside the gene matches: 9. This chain's CDR3 is CASSFTGVGDGYTF. CDR3 nucleotide sequence: TGTGCCAGCAGTTTTACAGGGGTTGGGGATGGCTACACCTTC.

V gene TRBV6-1 combines with J gene TRBJ2-3; weak D call: TRBD1 (6 bases). V lost 6 bases to trimming and J lost 6 bases, with 22 bases between them. There are 16 residues in the CDR3. Per the germline V gene, CDR1 is MNHNS and CDR2 is SASEGT. The CDR3 loop reads CASSWLGAGSRDTQYF. DNA of the CDR3: TGTGCCAGCAGCTGGTTGGGGGCAGGGAGTCGGGATACGCAGTATTTT.

This clonotype was seen a handful of times. The rearrangement uses TRBV12-3 or TRBV12-4 and TRBJ1-6, with a tentative D call TRBD1 (5 bases). The CDR3 contains 13 residues. V lost 6 bases and J lost 9, with 12 bases in between. The CDR3 is CASSSARGSPLHF. For the CDR3, the DNA is TGTGCCAGCAGCTCTGCTAGGGGTTCACCCCTCCACTTT.

V and J are TRBV29-1 and TRBJ1-1; D is unclear. CDR1 and CDR2 (germline): SQVTM, ANQGSEA. V dropped 7 bases and J dropped 1 base, with 13 bases sitting between them. This CDR3 has 13 residues. Here the CDR3 DNA reads TGCAGCGGCGGACGGCCCGCGAACACTGAAGCTTTCTTT. This sequence encodes CSGGRPANTEAFF.

This chain's CDR3 is CASQVGNQETQYF. The DNA of the CDR3 is TGTGCCAGCCAAGTTGGGAACCAAGAGACCCAGTACTTC. This chain connects TRBV7-9 to TRBJ2-5, with D uncertain. The CDR3 totals 13 residues. Germline V gene sequence: CDR1 SEHNR, CDR2 FQNEAQ (reference sequence). V lost 8 bases to trimming and J lost 0 bases, with 10 bases between them.

This rearrangement joins TRBV4-1 to TRBJ1-2, with 7 nucleotides matching TRBD1. The CDR3 runs 18 residues. Trimming took 2 bases from V and 4 from J; bases not matched to a gene: 16. Germline V gene lookup returns CDR1 MGHRA and CDR2 YSYEKL. CDR3 residues: CASSQKGGGSGYLYGYTF. The CDR3 DNA is TGCGCCAGCAGCCAAAAAGGGGGCGGGTCGGGATATCTCTATGGCTACACCTTC.

This chain uses TRBV6-5 with TRBJ1-1; D remains unclear. Germline CDR1 is MNHEY and CDR2 is SVGAGI. This CDR3 has 17 amino acids. V dropped 2 bases and J dropped 0 bases, with 16 bases sitting between them. The CDR3 loop reads CASSYAPGRSMNTEAFF. The CDR3 nucleotides read TGTGCCAGCAGTTACGCTCCGGGCAGATCCATGAACACTGAAGCTTTCTTT.

The CDR3 protein is CASSTRGGDYNEQFF. The CDR3 DNA reads as TGTGCCAGTAGTACCAGGGGGGGAGATTACAATGAGCAGTTCTTC. V usage is TRBV19 and J usage is TRBJ2-1; D is tentatively TRBD1 or TRBD2 (7 bases each). Per the germline V gene, CDR1 is LNHDA and CDR2 is SQIVND (reference sequence). This CDR3 region has 15 residues. The V gene lost 4 bases and the J gene lost 4 bases, with 14 bases spanning the gap.